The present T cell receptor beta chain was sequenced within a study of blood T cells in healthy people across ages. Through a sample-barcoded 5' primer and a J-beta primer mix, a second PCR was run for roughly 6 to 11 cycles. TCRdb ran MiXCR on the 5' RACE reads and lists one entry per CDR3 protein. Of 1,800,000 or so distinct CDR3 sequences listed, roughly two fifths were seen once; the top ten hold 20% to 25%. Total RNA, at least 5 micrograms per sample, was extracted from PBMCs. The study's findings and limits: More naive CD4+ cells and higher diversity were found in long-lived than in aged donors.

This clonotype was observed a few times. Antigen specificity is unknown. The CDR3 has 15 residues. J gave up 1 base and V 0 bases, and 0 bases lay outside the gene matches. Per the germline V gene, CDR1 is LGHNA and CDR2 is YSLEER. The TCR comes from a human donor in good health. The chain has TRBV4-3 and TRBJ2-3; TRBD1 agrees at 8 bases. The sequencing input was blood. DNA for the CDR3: TGCGCCAGCAGCCAAGAGGGACAGGGCACAGATACGCAGTATTTT. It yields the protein CASSQEGQGTDTQYF.